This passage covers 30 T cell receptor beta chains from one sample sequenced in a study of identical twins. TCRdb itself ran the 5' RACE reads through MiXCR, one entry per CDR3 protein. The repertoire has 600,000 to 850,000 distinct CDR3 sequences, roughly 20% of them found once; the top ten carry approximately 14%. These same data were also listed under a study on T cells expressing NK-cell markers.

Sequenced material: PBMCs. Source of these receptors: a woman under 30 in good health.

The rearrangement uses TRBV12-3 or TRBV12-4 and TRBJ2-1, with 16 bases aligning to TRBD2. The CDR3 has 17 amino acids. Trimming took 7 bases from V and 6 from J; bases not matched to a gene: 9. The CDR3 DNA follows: TGTGCCAGCAACCCCGGGACTAGCGGGAGGGTTACCAATGAGCAGTTCTTC. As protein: CASNPGTSGRVTNEQFF.

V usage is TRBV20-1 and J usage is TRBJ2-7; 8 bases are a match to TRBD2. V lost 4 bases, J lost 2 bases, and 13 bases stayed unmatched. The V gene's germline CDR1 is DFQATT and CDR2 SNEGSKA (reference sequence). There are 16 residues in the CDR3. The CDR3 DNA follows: TGCAGTGCTATCCCCTCAAGTAGCGGGGATCCCTACGAGCAGTACTTC. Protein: CSAIPSSSGDPYEQYF.

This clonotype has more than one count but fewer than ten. CDR3 sequence reads: CASSSRGGGTDTQYF. CDR3 coding DNA: TGTGCCAGCAGCTCACGGGGGGGCGGCACAGATACGCAGTATTTT. The rearrangement links TRBV7-2 to TRBJ2-3; 8 nucleotides align to TRBD2. The CDR3 loop spans 15 amino acids. The V and J ends lost 4 bases and 1 base, in that order; junction bases with no gene match: 4. Germline V gene lookup returns CDR1 SGHTA and CDR2 FQGNSA.

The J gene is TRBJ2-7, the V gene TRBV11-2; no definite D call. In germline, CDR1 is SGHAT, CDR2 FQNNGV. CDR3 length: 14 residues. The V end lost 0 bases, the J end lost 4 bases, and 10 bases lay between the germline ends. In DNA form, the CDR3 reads TGTGCCAGCAGCTTAGATGGGCGGATTTACGAGCAGTACTTC. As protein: CASSLDGRIYEQYF.

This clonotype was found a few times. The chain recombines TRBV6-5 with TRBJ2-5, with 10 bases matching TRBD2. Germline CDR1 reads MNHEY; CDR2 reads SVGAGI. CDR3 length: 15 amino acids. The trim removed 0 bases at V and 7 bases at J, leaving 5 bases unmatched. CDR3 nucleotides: TGTGCCAGCAGTTACTCAGCGGGGGGGTCCGGGACCCAGTACTTC. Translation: CASSYSAGGSGTQYF.

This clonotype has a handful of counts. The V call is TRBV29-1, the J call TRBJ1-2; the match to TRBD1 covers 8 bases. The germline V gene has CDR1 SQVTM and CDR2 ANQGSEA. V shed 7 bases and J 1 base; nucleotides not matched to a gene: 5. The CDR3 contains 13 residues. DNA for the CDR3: TGCAGCGACTCGACAGGGGATAACTATGGCTACACCTTC. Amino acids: CSDSTGDNYGYTF.

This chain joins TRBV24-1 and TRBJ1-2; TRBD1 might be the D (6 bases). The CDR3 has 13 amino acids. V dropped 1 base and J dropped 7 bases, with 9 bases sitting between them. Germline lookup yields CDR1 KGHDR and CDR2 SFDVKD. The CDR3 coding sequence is TGTGCCACCAGTGATTTTGAGGGGGGTGGCTACACCTTC. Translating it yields CATSDFEGGGYTF.

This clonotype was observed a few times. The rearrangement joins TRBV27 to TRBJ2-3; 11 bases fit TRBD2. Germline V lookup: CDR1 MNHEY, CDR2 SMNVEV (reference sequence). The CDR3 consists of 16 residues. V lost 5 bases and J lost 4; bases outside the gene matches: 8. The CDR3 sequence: CASSLITSGGADTQYF. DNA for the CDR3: TGTGCCAGCAGTCTGATCACTAGCGGGGGCGCAGATACGCAGTATTTT.

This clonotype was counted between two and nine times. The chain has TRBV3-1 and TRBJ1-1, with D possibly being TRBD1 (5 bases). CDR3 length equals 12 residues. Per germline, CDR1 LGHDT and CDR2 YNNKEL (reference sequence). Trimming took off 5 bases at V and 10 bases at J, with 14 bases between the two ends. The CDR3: CASSTQGEGAFF. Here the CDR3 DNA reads TGTGCCAGCAGCACGCAGGGTGAGGGAGCTTTCTTT.

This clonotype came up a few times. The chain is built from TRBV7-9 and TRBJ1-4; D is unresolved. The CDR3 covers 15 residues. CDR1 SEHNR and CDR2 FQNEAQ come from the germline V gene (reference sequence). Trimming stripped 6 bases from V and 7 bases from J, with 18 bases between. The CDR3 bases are TGTGCCAGCAGGCCCATAAGGGAAATTGGTGAAAAACTGTTTTTT. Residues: CASRPIREIGEKLFF.

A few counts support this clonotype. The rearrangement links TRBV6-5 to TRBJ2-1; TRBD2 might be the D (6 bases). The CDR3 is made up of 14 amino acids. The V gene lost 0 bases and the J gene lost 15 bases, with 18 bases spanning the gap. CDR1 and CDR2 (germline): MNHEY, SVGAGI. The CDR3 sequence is CASSYSSRAGIPFF. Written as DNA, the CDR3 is TGTGCCAGCAGTTACTCCTCTCGGGCGGGGATTCCGTTCTTC.

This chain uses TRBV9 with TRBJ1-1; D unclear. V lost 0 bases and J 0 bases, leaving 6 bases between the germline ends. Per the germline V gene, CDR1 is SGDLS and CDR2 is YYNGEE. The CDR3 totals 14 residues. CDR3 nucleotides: TGTGCCAGCAGCGTAGAGCAACTGAACACTGAAGCTTTCTTT. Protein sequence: CASSVEQLNTEAFF.

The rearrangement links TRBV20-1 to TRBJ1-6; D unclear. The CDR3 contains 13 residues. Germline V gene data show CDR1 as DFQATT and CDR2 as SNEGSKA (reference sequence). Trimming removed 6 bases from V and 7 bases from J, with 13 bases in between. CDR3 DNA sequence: TGCAGTGCCATGGAGGATGGGAATTCACCCCTCCACTTT. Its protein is CSAMEDGNSPLHF.

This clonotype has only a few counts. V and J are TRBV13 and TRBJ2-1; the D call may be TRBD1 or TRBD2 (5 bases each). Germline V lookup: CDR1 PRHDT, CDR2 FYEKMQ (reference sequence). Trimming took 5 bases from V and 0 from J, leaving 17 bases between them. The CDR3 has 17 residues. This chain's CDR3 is CASSPDWGSLSYNEQFF. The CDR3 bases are TGTGCCAGCAGCCCAGACTGGGGGAGCCTCTCCTACAATGAGCAGTTCTTC.

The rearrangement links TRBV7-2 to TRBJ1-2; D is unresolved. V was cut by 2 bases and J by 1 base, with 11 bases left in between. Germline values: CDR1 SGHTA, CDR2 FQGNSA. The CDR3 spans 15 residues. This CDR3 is CASSLLVSYNYGYTF. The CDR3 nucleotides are TGTGCCAGCAGCTTATTAGTTTCGTATAACTATGGCTACACCTTC.

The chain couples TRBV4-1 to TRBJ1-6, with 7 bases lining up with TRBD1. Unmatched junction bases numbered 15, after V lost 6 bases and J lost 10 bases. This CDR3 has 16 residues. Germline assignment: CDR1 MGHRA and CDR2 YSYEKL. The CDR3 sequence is CASRVGDRVNGSPLHF. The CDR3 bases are TGCGCCAGCAGAGTCGGGGACAGAGTGAACGGCTCACCCCTCCACTTT.

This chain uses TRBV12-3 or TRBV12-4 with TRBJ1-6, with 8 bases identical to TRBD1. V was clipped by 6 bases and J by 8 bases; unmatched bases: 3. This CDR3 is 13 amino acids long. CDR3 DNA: TGTGCCAGCAGGGGACAGGCCGATTCACCCCTCCACTTT. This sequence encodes CASRGQADSPLHF.

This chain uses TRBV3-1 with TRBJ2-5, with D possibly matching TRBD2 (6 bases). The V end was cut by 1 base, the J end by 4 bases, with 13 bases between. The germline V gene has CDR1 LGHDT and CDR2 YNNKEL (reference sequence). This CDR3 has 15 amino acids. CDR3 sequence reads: CASSQGLGGGETQYF. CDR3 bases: TGTGCCAGCAGCCAAGGGTTGGGGGGTGGAGAGACCCAGTACTTC.

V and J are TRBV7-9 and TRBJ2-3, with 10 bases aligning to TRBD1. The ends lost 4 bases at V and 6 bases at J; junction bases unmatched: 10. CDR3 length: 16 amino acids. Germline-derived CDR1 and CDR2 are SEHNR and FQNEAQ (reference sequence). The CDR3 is CASSSPRTGGSDTQYF. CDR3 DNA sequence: TGTGCCAGCAGCTCCCCTCGGACAGGGGGAAGCGATACGCAGTATTTT.

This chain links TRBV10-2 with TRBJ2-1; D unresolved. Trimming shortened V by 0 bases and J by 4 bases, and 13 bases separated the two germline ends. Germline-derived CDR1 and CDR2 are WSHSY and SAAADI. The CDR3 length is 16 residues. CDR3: CASSESVGTRYNEQFF. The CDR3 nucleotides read TGCGCCAGCAGTGAGTCGGTGGGCACGAGGTACAATGAGCAGTTCTTC.

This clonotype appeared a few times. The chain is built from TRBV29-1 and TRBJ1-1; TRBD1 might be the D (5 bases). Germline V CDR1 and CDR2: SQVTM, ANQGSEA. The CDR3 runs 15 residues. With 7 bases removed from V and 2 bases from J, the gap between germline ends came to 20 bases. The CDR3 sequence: CSAQRGWGTNTEAFF. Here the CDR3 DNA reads TGCAGCGCCCAAAGGGGTTGGGGAACAAACACTGAAGCTTTCTTT.

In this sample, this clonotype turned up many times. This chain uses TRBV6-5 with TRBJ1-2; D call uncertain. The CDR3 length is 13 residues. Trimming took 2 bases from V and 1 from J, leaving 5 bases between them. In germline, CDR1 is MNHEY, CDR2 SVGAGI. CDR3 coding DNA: TGTGCCAGCAGTTACGACCGTAACTATGGCTACACCTTC. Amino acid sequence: CASSYDRNYGYTF.

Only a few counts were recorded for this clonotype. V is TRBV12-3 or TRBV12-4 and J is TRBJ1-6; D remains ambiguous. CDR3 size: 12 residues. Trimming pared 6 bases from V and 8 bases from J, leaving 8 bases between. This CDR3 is CASRSGDSPLHF. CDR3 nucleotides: TGTGCCAGCAGGTCGGGAGATTCACCCCTCCACTTT.

The CDR3 loop is CSARPGGANTEAFF. CDR3 bases: TGCAGTGCTAGACCAGGGGGCGCGAACACTGAAGCTTTCTTT. The V and J genes are TRBV20-1 and TRBJ1-1, with 8 bases that match TRBD1. CDR1 and CDR2 (germline): DFQATT, SNEGSKA (reference sequence). The junction had 3 bases not matched to a gene; V was cut back by 2 bases and J by 1 base. The CDR3 spans 14 residues.

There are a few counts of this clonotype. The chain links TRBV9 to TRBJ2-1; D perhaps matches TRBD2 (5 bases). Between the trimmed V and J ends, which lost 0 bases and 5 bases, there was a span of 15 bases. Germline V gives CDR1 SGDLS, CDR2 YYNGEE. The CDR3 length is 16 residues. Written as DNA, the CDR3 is TGTGCCAGCAGCGTAGAGCCGGCGGTCGGGAACAATGAGCAGTTCTTC. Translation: CASSVEPAVGNNEQFF.

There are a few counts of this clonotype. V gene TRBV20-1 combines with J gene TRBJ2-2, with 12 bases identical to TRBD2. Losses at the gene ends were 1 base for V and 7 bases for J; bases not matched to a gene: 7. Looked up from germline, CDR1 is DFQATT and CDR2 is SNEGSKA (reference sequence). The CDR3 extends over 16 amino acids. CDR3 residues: CSARGTSGTRGGELFF. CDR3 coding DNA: TGCAGTGCTAGAGGGACTAGCGGGACCCGGGGCGGGGAGCTGTTTTTT.

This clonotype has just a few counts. The DNA of the CDR3 is TGCGCCAGCAGCTTGGTTCCCACAGATACGCAGTATTTT. This encodes CASSLVPTDTQYF. The chain uses TRBV5-1 and TRBJ2-3; D unclear. The CDR3 length is 13 residues. V was clipped by 0 bases and J by 2 bases, with 4 bases between them. CDR1 and CDR2 (germline): SGHRS, YFSETQ.

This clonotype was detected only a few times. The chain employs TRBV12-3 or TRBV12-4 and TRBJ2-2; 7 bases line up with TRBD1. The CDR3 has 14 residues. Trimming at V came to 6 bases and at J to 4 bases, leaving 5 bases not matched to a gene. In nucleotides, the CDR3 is TGTGCCAGCAGCCCTTACAGGGGCACCGGGGAGCTGTTTTTT. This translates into CASSPYRGTGELFF.

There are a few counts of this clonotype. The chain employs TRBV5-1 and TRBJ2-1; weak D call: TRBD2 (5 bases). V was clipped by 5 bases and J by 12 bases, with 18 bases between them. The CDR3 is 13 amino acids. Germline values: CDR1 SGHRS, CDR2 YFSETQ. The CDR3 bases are TGCGCCAGCAGTTATACTAGTTTCCGAGCGCAGTTCTTC. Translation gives CASSYTSFRAQFF.

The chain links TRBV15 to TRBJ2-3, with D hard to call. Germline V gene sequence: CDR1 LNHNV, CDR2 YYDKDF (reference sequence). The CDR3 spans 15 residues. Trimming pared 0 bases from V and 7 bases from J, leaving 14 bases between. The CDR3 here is CATSRDFPSSHTQYF. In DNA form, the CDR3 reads TGTGCCACCAGCAGAGATTTCCCTTCTTCTCATACGCAGTATTTT.